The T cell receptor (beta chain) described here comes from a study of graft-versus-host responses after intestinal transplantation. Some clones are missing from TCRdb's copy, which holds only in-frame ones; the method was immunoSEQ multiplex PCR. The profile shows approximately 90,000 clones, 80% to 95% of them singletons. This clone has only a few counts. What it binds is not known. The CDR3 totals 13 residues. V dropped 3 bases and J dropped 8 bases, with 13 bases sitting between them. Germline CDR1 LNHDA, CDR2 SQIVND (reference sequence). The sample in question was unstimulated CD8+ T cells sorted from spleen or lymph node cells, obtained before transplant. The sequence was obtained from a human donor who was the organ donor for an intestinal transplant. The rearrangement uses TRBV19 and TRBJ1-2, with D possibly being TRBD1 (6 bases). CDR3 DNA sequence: TGTGCCAGTAGTATGATAGGGGGTTGGGGCTACACCTTC. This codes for CASSMIGGWGYTF. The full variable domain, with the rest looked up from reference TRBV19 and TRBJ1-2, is DGGITQSPKYLFRKEGQNVTLSCEQNLNHDAMYWYRQDPGQGLRLIYYSQIVNDFQKGDIAEGYSVSREKKESFPLTVTSAQKNPTAFYLCASSMIGGWGYTFGSGTRLTVV.